This T cell receptor beta chain appears in the sequencing data of a study of blood T cell repertoires in COVID-19. As for the study in general: Nucleic acid was either cDNA or gDNA, and it came from T cells, B-cell-depleted T cells, or PBMCs.

Per germline, CDR1 SNHLY and CDR2 FYNNEI. The length of the CDR3 is 13 residues. Trimming removed 6 bases from V and 8 bases from J, with 13 bases in between. This table comes from immunoSEQ multiplex PCR, and its TCRdb copy is limited to in-frame clones, with some not included. The table shows under 150,000 clones, with 80% to 90% occurring only once. Sequenced sample: PBMCs or T cells enriched from blood (not recorded which). This chain links TRBV2 with TRBJ1-4; D unclear. The sequence was collected from a woman aged 45 to 65 who had recovered from COVID-19. CDR3 bases: TGTGCCAGCAGGTCCGGGTGGCAAGAAAAACTGTTTTTT. It encodes CASRSGWQEKLFF.